The T cell receptor (beta chain) described here comes from a study of cytomegalovirus exposure and HLA in healthy donors. The data were produced by immunoSEQ multiplex PCR, yet TCRdb's version contains in-frame clones alone and is incomplete. The sample holds about 240,000 clones, around 86% seen once. J was trimmed by 11 bases and V by 0 bases; bases with no gene match: 7. Germline V gene sequence: CDR1 MGHRA, CDR2 YSYEKL. The CDR3 has 14 amino acids. Study results and limitations: Fewer than 200 TCR beta chains were listed as cytomegalovirus-associated.

As to this clone: Antigen unknown.

The specimen was PBMCs. This TCR came from a young woman in good health and CMV-seropositive. V usage is TRBV4-1 and J usage is TRBJ2-1; TRBD2 agrees at 7 bases. Here the CDR3 reads CASSQEASGFKQFF. DNA for the CDR3: TGCGCCAGCAGCCAAGAAGCTAGCGGATTTAAGCAGTTCTTC.